This T cell receptor (beta chain) appears in the sequencing data of a study of T cell responses to AZD1222 COVID-19 vaccine. General study findings and limits: Repertoire samples came only from after the peak T cell response. Spike was spanned by vaccine-associated CD4 TCRs, with dominance at 160-218 and 743-854. Clonal diversity was possibly underestimated; the donors were predominantly white British and more often female. Increased Spike-specific TCR breadth and depth were observed after two AZD1222 doses.

The CDR3 contains 14 residues. V lost 8 bases to trimming and J lost 9 bases, with 23 bases between them. In germline, CDR1 is MDHEN, CDR2 SYDVKM. About this clone: The antigen remains undetermined.

Produced via immunoSEQ multiplex PCR; TCRdb's table is partial and in-frame only. The profile covers around 150,000 clones, with around 92% appearing a single time and around 4.5% taken by the ten largest. Material: peripheral blood, obtained on day 0 of MenACWY control vaccination. This chain links TRBV28 with TRBJ2-7, with a weak D call TRBD2 (6 bases). The receptor's source is an adult in good health. The CDR3 nucleotides read TGTGCCAGCGGGACGGTCAGGTGGGCCGGGGGGCAGTACTTC. This translates into CASGTVRWAGGQYF.